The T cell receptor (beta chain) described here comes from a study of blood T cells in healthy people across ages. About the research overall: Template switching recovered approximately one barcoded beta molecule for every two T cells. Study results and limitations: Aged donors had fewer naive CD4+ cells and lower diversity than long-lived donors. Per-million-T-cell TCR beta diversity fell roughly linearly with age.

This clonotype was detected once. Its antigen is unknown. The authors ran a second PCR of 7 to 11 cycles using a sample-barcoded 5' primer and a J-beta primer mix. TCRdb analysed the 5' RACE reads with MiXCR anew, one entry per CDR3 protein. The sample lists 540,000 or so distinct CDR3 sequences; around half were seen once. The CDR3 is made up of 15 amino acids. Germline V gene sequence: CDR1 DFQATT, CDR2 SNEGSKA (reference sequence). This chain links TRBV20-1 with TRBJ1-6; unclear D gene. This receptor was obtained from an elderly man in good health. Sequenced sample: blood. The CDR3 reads CSATNRVIEYSPLHF. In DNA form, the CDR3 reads TGCAGCGCCACGAATAGGGTGATCGAATATTCACCCCTCCACTTT.